The clone carrying this T cell receptor (beta chain) has only a few counts. The data belong to a study of human T cells and chemical hapten exposure. Background on the study: Small pooled library volume differences mainly caused per-sample TCR yield variation.

As to time point: pre-sensitization, week 0. Treatment specified: therapeutic diphenylcyclopropenone sensitization with weekly scalp DPC. The CDR3 is 13 residues long. Germline assignment: CDR1 SGHAT and CDR2 FQNNGV. Trimming took 5 bases from V and 5 from J, leaving 12 bases between them. TCRdb itself ran the RACE reads through MiXCR, one entry per CDR3 protein. This sample has about 110,000 distinct CDR3 sequences, with around 12% found just once. The source was whole blood, collected in connection with sensitization to the hapten diphenylcyclopropenone (DPC). The origin of this receptor is a woman in her forties or fifties with alopecia areata. Some clones in this sample may be carry-over from other donors' samples. The rearrangement joins TRBV11-2 to TRBJ1-1; D is uncertain. CDR3 bases: TGTGCCAGCAGCCATGACGTGTTTACTGAAGCTTTCTTT. Amino acid sequence: CASSHDVFTEAFF.